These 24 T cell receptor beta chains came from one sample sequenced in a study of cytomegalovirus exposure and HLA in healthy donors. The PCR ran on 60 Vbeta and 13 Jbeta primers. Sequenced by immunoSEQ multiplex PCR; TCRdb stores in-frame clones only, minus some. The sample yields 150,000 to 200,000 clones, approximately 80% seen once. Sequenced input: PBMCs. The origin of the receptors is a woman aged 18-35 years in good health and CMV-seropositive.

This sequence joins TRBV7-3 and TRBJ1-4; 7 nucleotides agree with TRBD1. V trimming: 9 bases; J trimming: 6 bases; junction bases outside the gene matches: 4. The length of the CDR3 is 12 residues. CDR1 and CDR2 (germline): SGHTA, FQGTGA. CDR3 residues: CARQGTHEKLFF. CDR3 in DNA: TGTGCCAGACAGGGGACTCATGAAAAACTGTTTTTT.

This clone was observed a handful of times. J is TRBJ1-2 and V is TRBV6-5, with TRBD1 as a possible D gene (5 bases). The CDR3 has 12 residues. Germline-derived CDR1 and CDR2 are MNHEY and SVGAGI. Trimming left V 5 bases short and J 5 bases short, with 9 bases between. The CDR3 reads CASSPGTYGYTF. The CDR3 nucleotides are TGTGCCAGCAGTCCAGGGACTTATGGCTACACCTTC.

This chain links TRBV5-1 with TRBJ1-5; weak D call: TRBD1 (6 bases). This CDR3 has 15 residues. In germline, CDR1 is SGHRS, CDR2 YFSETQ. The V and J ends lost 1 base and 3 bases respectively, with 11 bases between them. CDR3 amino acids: CASSLRGGNNQPQHF. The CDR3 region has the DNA TGCGCCAGCAGCTTGCGGGGGGGCAACAATCAGCCCCAGCATTTT. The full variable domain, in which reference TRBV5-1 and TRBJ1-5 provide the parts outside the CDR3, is KAGVTQTPRYLIKTRGQQVTLSCSPISGHRSVSWYQQTPGQGLQFLFEYFSETQRNKGNFPGRFSGRQFSNSRSEMNVSTLELGDSALYLCASSLRGGNNQPQHFGDGTRLSIL.

The CDR3, as DNA: TGTGCCAGCAGCTTAGTTACGGGGGGCCGTGAAAAACTGTTTTTT. It specifies CASSLVTGGREKLFF. The V gene is TRBV7-2, the J gene TRBJ1-4; D might be TRBD1 (6 bases). Trimming left V 1 base short and J 7 bases short, with 13 bases between. The CDR3 is 15 amino acids. Germline loops: CDR1 SGHTA, CDR2 FQGNSA.

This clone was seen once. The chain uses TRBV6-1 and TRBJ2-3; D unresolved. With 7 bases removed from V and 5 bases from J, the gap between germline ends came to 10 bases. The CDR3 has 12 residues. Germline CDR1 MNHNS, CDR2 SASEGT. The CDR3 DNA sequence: TGTGCCAGCACTGGTCCGGTAGATACGCAGTATTTT. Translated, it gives CASTGPVDTQYF.

The CDR3 region is CASSFLGLDTQYF. The CDR3 DNA follows: TGTGCCAGCAGCTTTCTAGGCCTAGATACGCAGTATTTT. The chain carries TRBV7-8 and TRBJ2-3; D gene uncertain. Trimming removed 3 bases at V and 5 bases at J, with 9 bases between. The germline V gene has CDR1 SGHVS and CDR2 FQNEAQ. The CDR3 length is 13 residues.

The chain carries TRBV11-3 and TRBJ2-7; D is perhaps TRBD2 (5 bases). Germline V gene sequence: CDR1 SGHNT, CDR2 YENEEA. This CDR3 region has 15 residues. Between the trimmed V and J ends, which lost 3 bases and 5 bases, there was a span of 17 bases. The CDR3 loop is CASSFGDYGDHEQYF. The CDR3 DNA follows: TGTGCCAGCAGCTTCGGCGACTACGGTGACCACGAGCAGTACTTC.

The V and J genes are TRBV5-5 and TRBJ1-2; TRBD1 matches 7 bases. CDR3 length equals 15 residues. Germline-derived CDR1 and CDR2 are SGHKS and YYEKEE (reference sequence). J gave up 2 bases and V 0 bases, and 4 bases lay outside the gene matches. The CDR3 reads CASSLGRGTNYGYTF. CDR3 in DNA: TGTGCCAGCAGCTTGGGCAGGGGGACAAACTATGGCTACACCTTC.

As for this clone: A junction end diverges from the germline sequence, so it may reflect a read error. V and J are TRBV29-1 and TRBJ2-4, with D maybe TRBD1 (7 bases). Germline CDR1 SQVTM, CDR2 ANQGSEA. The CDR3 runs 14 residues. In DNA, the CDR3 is TGCAGCGTTGAGTGGGGGGACAGCAAAAACAGTCAGTACTTC. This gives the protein CSVEWGDSKNSQYF.

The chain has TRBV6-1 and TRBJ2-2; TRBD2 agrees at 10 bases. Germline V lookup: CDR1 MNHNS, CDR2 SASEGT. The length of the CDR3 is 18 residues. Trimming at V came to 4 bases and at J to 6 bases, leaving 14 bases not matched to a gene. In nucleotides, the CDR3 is TGTGCCAGCAGTGTCCGGATAGCGGGGGGCCCATATTCCGGGGAGCTGTTTTTT. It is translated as CASSVRIAGGPYSGELFF.

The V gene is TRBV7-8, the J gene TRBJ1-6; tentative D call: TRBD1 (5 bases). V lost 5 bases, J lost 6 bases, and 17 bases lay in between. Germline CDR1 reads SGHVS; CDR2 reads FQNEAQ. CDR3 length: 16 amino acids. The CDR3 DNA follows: TGTGCCAGCAGCCAACAGGAGGCGGGGACTAATTCACCCCTCCACTTT. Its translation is CASSQQEAGTNSPLHF.

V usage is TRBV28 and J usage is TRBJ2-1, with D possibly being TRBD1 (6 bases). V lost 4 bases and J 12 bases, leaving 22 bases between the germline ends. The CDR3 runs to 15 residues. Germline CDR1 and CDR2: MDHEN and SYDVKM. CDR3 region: CASSSSGAGREGQFF. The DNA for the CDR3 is TGTGCCAGCAGTTCGTCAGGGGCGGGTAGGGAAGGGCAGTTCTTC.

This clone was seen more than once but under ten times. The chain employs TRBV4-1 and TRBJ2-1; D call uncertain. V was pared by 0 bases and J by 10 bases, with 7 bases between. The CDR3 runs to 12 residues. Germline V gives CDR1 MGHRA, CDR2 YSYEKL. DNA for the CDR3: TGCGCCAGCAGCCAAGAGAGGCGGGAGCAGTTCTTC. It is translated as CASSQERREQFF.

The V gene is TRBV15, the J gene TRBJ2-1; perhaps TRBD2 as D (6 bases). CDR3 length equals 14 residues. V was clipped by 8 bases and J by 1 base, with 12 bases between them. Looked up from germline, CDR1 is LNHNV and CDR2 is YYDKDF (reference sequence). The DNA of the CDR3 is TGTGCCACCGCGCGGGACGGTTCCTACAATGAGCAGTTCTTC. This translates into CATARDGSYNEQFF.

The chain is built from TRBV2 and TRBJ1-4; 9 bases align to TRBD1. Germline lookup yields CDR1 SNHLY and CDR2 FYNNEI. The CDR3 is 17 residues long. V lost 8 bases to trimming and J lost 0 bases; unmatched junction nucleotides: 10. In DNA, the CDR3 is TGTGCCAGCCGTATGGGACAGGGAGGGGCAACTAATGAAAAACTGTTTTTT. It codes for CASRMGQGGATNEKLFF.

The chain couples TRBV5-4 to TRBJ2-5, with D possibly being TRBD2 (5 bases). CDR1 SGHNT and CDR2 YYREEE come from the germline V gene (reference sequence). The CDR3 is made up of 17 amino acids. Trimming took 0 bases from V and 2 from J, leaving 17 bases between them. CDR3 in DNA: TGTGCCAGCAGCTTGGAGGTCGACACAGAGGGACAAGAGACCCAGTACTTC. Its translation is CASSLEVDTEGQETQYF. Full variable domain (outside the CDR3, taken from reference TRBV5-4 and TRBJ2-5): ETGVTQSPTHLIKTRGQQVTLRCSSQSGHNTVSWYQQALGQGPQFIFQYYREEENGRGNFPPRFSGLQFPNYSSELNVNALELDDSALYLCASSLEVDTEGQETQYFGPGTRLLVL.

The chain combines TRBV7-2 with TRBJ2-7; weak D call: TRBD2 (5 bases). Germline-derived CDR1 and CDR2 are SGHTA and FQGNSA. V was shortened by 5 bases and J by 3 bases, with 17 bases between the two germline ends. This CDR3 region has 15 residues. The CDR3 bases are TGTGCCAGCAGCCCCTTCGGTGGAGAGGGCTACGAGCAGTACTTC. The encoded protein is CASSPFGGEGYEQYF.

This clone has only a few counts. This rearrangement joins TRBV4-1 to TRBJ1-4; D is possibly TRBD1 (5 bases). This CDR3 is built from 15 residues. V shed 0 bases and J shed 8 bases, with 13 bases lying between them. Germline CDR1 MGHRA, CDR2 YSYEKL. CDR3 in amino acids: CASSQDAGFNEKLFF. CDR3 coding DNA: TGCGCCAGCAGCCAAGATGCAGGGTTCAACGAAAAACTGTTTTTT.

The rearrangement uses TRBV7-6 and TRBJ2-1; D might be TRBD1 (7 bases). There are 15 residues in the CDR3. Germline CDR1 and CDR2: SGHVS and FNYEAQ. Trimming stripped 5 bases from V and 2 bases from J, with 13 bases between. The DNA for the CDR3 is TGTGCCAGCAGCCAAGCAGGGGGGACCTACAATGAGCAGTTCTTC. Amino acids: CASSQAGGTYNEQFF.

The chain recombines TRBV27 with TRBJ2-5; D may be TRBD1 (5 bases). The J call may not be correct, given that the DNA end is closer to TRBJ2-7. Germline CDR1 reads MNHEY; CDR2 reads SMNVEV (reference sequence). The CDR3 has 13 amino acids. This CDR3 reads CASSSPPGNEQYF. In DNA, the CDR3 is TGTGCCAGCAGTTCCCCCCCAGGGAACGAGCAGTACTTC.

In nucleotides, the CDR3 is TGTGCCAGCAGTAGACTAGCGGGGACGATAGATACGCAGTATTTT. This gives the protein CASSRLAGTIDTQYF. J is TRBJ2-3 and V is TRBV2; 11 nucleotides line up with TRBD2. V shed 5 bases and J 5 bases; nucleotides not matched to a gene: 6. The CDR3 consists of 15 residues. Germline assignment: CDR1 SNHLY and CDR2 FYNNEI.

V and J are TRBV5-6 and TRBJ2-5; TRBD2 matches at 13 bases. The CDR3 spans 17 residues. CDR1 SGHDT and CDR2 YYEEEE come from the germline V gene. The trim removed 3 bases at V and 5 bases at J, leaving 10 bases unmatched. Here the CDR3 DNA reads TGTGCCAGCAGCTCCGGGACTAGCGGGGATTTTGGGGAGACCCAGTACTTC. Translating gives CASSSGTSGDFGETQYF.

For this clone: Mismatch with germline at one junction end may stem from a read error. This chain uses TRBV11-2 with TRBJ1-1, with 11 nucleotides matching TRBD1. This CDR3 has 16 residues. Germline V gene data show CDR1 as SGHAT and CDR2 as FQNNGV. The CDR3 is CASSQGTTGTGGEAFF. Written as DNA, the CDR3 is TGCGCCAGCAGCCAAGGAACTACCGGGACAGGGGGGGAAGCTTTCTTT.

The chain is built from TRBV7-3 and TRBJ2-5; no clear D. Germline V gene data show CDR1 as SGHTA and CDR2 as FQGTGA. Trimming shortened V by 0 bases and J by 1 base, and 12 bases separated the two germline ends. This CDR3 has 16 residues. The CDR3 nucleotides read TGTGCCAGCAGCTTAACTGTAACAGATTCCCAAGAGACCCAGTACTTC. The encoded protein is CASSLTVTDSQETQYF. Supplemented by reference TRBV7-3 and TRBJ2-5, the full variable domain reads GAGVSQTPSNKVTEKGKYVELRCDPISGHTALYWYRQSLGQGPEFLIYFQGTGAADDSGLPNDRFFAVRPEGSVSTLKIQRTERGDSAVYLCASSLTVTDSQETQYFGPGTRLLVL.